Included here is one T cell receptor beta chain sequence, with context. The data belong to a study of blood T cell repertoires in COVID-19. Study as a whole: Specimens from acute and convalescent COVID-19 originated in the United States, Italy and Spain.

Original methodology: Nucleated cell counts were estimated from reference gene primer amplification. TCRdb's table, derived via immunoSEQ multiplex PCR, lists solely in-frame clones and lacks some. Clone size and the V and J calls come from that table; the DNA yielded D and trimming. The table shows 90,000 to 130,000 clones, with under 75% occurring only once. Sample: peripheral blood. The source is a woman aged 55-70 years with acute or convalescent COVID-19.

The DNA of the CDR3 is TGTGCCAGCTCCATGAGTTCCTATAATTCACCCCTCCACTTT. Amino acid sequence: CASSMSSYNSPLHF. The chain recombines TRBV18 with TRBJ1-6; D uncertain. The CDR3 is 14 residues long. With 6 bases removed from V and 1 base from J, the gap between germline ends came to 7 bases. The V gene's germline CDR1 is KGHSH and CDR2 LQKENI.